This note documents a single TCR beta chain sequence. Its target is unknown. This sample is part of a study of T cell responses to AZD1222 COVID-19 vaccine. Trimming left V 2 bases short and J 11 bases short, with 10 bases between. The CDR3 covers 13 residues. Germline CDR1 is MDHEN and CDR2 is SYDVKM. Sequencing used immunoSEQ multiplex PCR; TCRdb keeps in-frame clones, though not all of them. The data contain some 160,000 clones, 93% of them singletons. Overall study results and limits: Among the donors, most were white British and more were female, and clonal diversity was possibly underestimated.

The origin of this receptor is an adult in good health. The chain couples TRBV28 to TRBJ1-6, with D tentatively TRBD1 (5 bases). Sample: peripheral blood, taken on day 0 of AZD1222 vaccination. This CDR3 is CASSLQGRAPLHF. The CDR3 DNA reads as TGTGCCAGCAGTTTACAGGGCAGGGCACCCCTCCACTTT.